This TCR beta chain was sequenced in a study of blood T cell repertoires in COVID-19. Overall study: COVID-19 samples from acute and convalescent phases originated in the United States, Italy and Spain. In each case, the material was cDNA or gDNA derived from T cells, B-cell-depleted T cells, or PBMCs.

This clone has only one observation. In the original analysis: Estimation of nucleated cell counts relied on the amplification of reference gene primers. Generated by immunoSEQ multiplex PCR, the TCRdb table keeps only in-frame clones and is missing some. The V and J calls and clone size come from that table; D and trimming were worked out from the DNA. The data contain roughly 230,000 clones, roughly 83% of them singletons. CDR3 length: 14 amino acids. The V gene end was trimmed by 3 bases and the J gene end by 5 bases; junction bases not matched to a gene: 4. Per germline, CDR1 SGHVS and CDR2 FQNEAQ.

The clonotype originates from a middle-aged man with acute or convalescent COVID-19. The chain is built from TRBV7-8 and TRBJ2-1; 7 nucleotides align to TRBD1. The sequenced sample consisted of peripheral blood. The CDR3 DNA is TGTGCCAGCAGCTTCGGGACAGCAAACAATGAGCAGTTCTTC. Translation: CASSFGTANNEQFF.